This T cell receptor (beta chain) was documented in a study of blood T cell repertoires in COVID-19. Per germline, CDR1 LNHDA and CDR2 SQIVND (reference sequence). The CDR3 has 14 amino acids. V shed 3 bases and J shed 2 bases, with 11 bases lying between them. This table comes from immunoSEQ multiplex PCR, and its TCRdb copy is limited to in-frame clones, with some not included. The repertoire holds around 160,000 clones, with around 80% as singletons. Sequencing used peripheral blood. This TCR was sampled from a woman of 80 years or more with acute or convalescent COVID-19. The chain employs TRBV19 and TRBJ2-7, with D perhaps matching TRBD1 (5 bases). As DNA, the CDR3 is TGTGCCAGTAGTATGATAGGGGCCACCTACGAGCAGTACTTC. It codes for CASSMIGATYEQYF.